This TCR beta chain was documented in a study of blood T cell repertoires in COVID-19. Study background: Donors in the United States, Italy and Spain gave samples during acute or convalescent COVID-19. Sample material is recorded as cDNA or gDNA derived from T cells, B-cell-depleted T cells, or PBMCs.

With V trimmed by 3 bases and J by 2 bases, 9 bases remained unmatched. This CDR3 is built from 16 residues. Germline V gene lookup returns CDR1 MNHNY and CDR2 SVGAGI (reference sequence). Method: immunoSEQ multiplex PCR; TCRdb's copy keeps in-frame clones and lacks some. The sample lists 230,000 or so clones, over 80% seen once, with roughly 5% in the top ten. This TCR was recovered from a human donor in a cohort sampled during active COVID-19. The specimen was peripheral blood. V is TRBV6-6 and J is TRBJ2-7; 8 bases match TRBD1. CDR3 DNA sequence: TGTGCCAGCAGTTATCCCCGAGGACAGGGTACCTACGAGCAGTACTTC. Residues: CASSYPRGQGTYEQYF.